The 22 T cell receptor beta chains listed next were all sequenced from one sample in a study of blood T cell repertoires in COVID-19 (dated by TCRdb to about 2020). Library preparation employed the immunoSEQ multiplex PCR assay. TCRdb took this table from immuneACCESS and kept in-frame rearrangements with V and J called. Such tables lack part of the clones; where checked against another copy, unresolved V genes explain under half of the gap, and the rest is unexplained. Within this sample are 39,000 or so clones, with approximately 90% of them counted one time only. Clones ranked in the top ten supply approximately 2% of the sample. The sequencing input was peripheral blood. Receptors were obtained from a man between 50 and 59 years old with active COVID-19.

Here the CDR3 reads CASSLDRGQDTQYF. The CDR3 DNA reads TGTGCCAGCAGCCTGGACAGGGGGCAAGATACGCAGTATTTT. This chain uses TRBV2 with TRBJ2-3; 11 positions agree with TRBD1. The CDR3 totals 14 residues. CDR1 and CDR2 (germline): SNHLY, FYNNEI. Trimming took 6 bases from V and 5 from J; bases not matched to a gene: 4.

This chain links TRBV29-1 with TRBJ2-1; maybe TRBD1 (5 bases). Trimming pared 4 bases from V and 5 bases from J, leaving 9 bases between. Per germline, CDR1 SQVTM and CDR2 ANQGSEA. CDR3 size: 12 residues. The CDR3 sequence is CSVVRVDNEQFF. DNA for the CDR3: TGCAGCGTTGTCAGGGTCGACAATGAGCAGTTCTTC.

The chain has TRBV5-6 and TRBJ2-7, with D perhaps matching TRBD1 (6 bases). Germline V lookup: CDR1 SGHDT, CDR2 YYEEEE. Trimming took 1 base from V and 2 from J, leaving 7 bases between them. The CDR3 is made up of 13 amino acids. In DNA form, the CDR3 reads TGTGCCAGCAGCTTGACAGGGACCTACGAGCAGTACTTC. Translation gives CASSLTGTYEQYF.

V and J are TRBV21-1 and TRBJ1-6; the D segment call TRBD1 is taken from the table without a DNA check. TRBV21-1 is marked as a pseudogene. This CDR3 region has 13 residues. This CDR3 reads CASSRNQGSPLHF. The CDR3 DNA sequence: TGTGCCAGCAGCAGAAACCAGGGTTCACCCCTCCACTTT.

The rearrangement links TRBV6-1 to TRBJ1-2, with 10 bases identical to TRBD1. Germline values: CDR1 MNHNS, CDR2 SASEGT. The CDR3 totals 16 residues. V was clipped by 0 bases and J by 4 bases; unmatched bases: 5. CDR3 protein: CASSEANRDRGYGYTF. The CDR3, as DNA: TGTGCCAGCAGTGAAGCTAACCGGGACAGGGGCTATGGCTACACCTTC.

CDR3 coding DNA: TGTGCCAGCAGTAGCGGCTCCTACAATGAGCAGTTCTTC. This codes for CASSSGSYNEQFF. The chain joins TRBV27 to TRBJ2-1, with D possibly TRBD2 on 5 matching bases. From germline, CDR1 is MNHEY and CDR2 SMNVEV (reference sequence). CDR3 length: 13 amino acids. The V end lost 5 bases, the J end lost 0 bases, and 5 bases lay between the germline ends.

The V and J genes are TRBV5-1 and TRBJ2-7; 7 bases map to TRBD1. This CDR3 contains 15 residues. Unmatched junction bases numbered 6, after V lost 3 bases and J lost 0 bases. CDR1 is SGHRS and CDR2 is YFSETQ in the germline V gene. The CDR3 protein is CASSSGGPSSYEQYF. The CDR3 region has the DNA TGCGCCAGCAGCTCAGGGGGACCGTCCTCCTACGAGCAGTACTTC.

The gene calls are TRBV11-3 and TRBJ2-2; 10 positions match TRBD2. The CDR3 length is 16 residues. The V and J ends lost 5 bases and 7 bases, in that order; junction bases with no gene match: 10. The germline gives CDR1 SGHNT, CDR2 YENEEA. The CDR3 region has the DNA TGTGCCAGCAGCCCCCGGACTAGCGGTTACGGCGGGGAGCTGTTTTTT. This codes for CASSPRTSGYGGELFF. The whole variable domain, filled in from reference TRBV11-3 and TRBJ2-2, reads EAGVVQSPRYKIIEKKQPVAFWCNPISGHNTLYWYLQNLGQGPELLIRYENEEAVDDSQLPKDRFSAERLKGVDSTLKIQPAELGDSAVYLCASSPRTSGYGGELFFGEGSRLTVL.

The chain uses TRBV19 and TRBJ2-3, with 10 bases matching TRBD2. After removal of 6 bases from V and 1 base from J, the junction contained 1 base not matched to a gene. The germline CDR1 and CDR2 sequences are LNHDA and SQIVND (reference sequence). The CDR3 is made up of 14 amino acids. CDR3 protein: CASSGTSGTDTQYF. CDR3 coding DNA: TGTGCCAGTAGCGGGACTAGCGGCACAGATACGCAGTATTTT.

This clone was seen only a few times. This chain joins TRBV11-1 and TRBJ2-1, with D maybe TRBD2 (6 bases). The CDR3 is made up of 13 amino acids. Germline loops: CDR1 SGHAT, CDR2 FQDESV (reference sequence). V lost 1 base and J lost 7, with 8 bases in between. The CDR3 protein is CASSLVGGNEQFF. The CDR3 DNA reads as TGTGCCAGCAGCTTAGTGGGGGGTAATGAGCAGTTCTTC.

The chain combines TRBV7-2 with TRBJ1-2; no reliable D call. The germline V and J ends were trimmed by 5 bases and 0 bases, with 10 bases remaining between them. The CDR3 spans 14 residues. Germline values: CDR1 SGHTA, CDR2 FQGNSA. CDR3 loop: CASSIVTANYGYTF. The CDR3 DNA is TGTGCCAGCAGCATAGTAACAGCTAACTATGGCTACACCTTC.

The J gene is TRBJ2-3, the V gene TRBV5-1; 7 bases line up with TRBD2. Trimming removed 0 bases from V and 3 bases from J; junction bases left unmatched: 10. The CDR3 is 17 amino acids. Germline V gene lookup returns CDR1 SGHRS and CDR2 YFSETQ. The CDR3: CASSLAGSGDLTDTQYF. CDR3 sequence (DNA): TGCGCCAGCAGCTTGGCGGGAAGCGGGGATCTGACAGATACGCAGTATTTT.

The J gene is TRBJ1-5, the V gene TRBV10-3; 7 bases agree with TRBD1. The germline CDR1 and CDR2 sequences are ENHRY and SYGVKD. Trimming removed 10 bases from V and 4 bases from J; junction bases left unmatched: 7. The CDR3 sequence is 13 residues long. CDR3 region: CATMGQQNQPQHF. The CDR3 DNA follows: TGTGCCACCATGGGACAGCAAAATCAGCCCCAGCATTTT.

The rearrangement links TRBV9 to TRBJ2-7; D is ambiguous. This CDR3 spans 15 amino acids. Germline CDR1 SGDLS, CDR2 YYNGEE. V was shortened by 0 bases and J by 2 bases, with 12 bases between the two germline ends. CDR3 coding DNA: TGTGCCAGCAGCGTAGGGGCCGGTATTACCTACGAGCAGTACTTC. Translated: CASSVGAGITYEQYF.

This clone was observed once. DNA of the CDR3: TGTGCCACCAGCCAGGACAGTTACAATGAGCAGTTCTTC. This sequence encodes CATSQDSYNEQFF. The chain combines TRBV15 with TRBJ2-1; the D gene is possibly TRBD1 (6 bases). The V end lost 5 bases, the J end lost 4 bases, and 9 bases lay between the germline ends. From germline, CDR1 is LNHNV and CDR2 YYDKDF (reference sequence). CDR3 length: 13 amino acids.

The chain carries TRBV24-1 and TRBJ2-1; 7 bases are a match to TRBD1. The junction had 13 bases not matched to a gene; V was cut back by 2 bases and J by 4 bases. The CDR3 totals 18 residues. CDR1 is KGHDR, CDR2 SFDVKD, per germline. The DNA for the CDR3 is TGTGCCACCAGTGATTCCCCTAGGACAGGCTCGGTTTACAATGAGCAGTTCTTC. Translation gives CATSDSPRTGSVYNEQFF.

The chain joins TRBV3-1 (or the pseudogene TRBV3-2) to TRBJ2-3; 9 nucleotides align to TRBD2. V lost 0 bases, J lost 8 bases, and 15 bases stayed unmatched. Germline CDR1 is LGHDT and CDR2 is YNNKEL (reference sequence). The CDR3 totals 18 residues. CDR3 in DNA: TGTGCCAGCAGCCAAGATTCAGGCGGGAGGGCTAAAAGGGGTACGCAGTATTTT. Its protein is CASSQDSGGRAKRGTQYF.

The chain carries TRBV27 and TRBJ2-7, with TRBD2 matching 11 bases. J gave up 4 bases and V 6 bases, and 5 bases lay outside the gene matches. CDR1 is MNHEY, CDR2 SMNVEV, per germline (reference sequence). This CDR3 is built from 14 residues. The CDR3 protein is CASRTSGTGYEQYF. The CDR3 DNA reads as TGTGCCAGCAGGACTAGCGGGACAGGGTACGAGCAGTACTTC.

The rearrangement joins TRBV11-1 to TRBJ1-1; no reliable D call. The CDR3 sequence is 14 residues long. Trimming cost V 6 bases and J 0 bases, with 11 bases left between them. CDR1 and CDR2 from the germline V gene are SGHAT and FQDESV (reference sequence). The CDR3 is CASSQFPMNTEAFF. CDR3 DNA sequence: TGTGCCAGCAGTCAATTCCCAATGAACACTGAAGCTTTCTTT. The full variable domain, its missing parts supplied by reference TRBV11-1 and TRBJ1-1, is EAEVAQSPRYKITEKSQAVAFWCDPISGHATLYWYRQILGQGPELLVQFQDESVVDDSQLPKDRFSAERLKGVDSTLKIQPAELGDSAMYLCASSQFPMNTEAFFGQGTRLTVV.

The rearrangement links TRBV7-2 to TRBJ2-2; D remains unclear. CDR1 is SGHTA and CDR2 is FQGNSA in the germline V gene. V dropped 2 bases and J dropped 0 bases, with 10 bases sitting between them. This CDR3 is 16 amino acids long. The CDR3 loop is CASSLMAATNTGELFF. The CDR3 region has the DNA TGTGCCAGCAGCTTAATGGCGGCAACGAACACCGGGGAGCTGTTTTTT.

The CDR3 DNA is TGTGCCAGCAGCCAAGATCTAGGGGGGACCCAGTACTTC. Residues: CASSQDLGGTQYF. This chain uses TRBV3-1 (or the pseudogene TRBV3-2) with TRBJ2-5, with a tentative D call TRBD1 (6 bases). In germline, CDR1 is LGHDT, CDR2 YNNKEL (reference sequence). V dropped 0 bases and J dropped 7 bases, with 9 bases sitting between them. The length of the CDR3 is 13 residues.

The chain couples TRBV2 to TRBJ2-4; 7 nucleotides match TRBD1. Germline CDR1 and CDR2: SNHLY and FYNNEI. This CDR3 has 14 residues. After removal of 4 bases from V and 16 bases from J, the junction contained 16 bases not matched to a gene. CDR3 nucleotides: TGTGCCAGCAGTGCCCGGATATCGACAGGGTCCAATTACTTC. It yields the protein CASSARISTGSNYF.